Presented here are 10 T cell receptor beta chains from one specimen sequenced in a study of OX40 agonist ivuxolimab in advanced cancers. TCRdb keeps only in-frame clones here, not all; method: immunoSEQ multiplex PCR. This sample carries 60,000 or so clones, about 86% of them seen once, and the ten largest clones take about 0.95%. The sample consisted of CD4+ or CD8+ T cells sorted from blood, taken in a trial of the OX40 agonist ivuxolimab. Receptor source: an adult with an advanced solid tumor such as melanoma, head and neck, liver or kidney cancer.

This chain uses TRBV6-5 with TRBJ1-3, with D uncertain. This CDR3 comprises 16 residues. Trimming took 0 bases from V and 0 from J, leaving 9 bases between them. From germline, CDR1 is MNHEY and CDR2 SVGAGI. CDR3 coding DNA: TGTGCCAGCAGTTACTCTTTAGCTTTCTCTGGAAACACCATATATTTT. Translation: CASSYSLAFSGNTIYF.

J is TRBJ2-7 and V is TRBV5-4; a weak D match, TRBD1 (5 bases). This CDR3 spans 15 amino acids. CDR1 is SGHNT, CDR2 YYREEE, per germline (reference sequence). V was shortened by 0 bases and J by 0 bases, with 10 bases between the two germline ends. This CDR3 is CASSLEGVNSYEQYF. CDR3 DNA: TGTGCCAGCAGCTTGGAAGGGGTTAACTCCTACGAGCAGTACTTC.

The CDR3 region has the DNA TGTGCCAGCAGCTTTAACGGTTATAATTCACCCCTCCACTTT. Protein sequence: CASSFNGYNSPLHF. The chain carries TRBV7-6 and TRBJ1-6, with D unclear. The CDR3 consists of 14 residues. The V end was cut by 3 bases, the J end by 4 bases, with 7 bases between. Germline V gene sequence: CDR1 SGHVS, CDR2 FNYEAQ.

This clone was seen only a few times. The CDR3 DNA reads as TGTGCCAGCAGCTTAGATCCGGGACGGAGCGGAGCTTTCTTT. This gives the protein CASSLDPGRSGAFF. The rearrangement uses TRBV11-2 and TRBJ1-1; TRBD1 might be the D (5 bases). The V end was cut by 0 bases, the J end by 10 bases, with 15 bases between. CDR1 SGHAT and CDR2 FQNNGV come from the germline V gene. This CDR3 region has 14 residues.

CDR3: CASGLSKSSYEQYF. Here the CDR3 DNA reads TGTGCTAGTGGTTTAAGCAAGAGCTCCTACGAGCAGTACTTC. The rearrangement uses TRBV12-5 and TRBJ2-7; D is unclear. The CDR3 consists of 14 residues. V lost 3 bases to trimming and J lost 0 bases, with 9 bases between them. CDR1 and CDR2 from the germline V gene are LGHNT and FRNRAP.

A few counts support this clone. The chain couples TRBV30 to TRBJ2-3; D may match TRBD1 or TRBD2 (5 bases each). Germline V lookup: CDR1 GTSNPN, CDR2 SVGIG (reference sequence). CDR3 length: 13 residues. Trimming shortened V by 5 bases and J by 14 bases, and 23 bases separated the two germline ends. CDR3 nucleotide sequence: TGTGCCTGGGAACGAGACGGGACCCCGATTAGGTATTTT. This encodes CAWERDGTPIRYF.

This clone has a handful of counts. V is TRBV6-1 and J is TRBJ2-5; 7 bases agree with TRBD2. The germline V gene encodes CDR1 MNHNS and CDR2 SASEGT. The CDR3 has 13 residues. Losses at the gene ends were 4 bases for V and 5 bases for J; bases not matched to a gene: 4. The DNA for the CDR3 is TGTGCCAGCAGTGCGACTAGCTCTGAGACCCAGTACTTC. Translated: CASSATSSETQYF.

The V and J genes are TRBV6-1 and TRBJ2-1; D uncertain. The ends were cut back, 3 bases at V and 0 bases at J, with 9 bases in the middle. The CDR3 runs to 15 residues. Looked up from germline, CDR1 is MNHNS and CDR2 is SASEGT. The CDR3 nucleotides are TGTGCCAGCAGTGATGAGTGGGGCTCCTACAATGAGCAGTTCTTC. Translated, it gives CASSDEWGSYNEQFF.

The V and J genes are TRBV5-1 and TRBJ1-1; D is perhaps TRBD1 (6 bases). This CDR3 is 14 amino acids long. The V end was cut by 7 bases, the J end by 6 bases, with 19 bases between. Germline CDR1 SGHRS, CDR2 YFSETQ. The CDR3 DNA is TGCGCCAGCCGAACTTCACAGGGTGGTCCTGAAGCTTTCTTT. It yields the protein CASRTSQGGPEAFF.

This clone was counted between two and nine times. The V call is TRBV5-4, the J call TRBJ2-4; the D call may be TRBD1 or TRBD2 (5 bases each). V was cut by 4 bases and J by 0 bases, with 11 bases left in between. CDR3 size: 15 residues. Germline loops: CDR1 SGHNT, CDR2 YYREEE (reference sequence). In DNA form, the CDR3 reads TGTGCCAGCAGCCTGGGACCAGTAGCCAAAAACATTCAGTACTTC. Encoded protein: CASSLGPVAKNIQYF.